This T cell receptor (beta chain) came from a study of control samples from healthy donors and cancer patients. This clone is a singleton in its sample. The repertoire was sequenced with immunoSEQ multiplex PCR; TCRdb's copy has only in-frame clones and lacks some. The repertoire consists of more than 100,000 clones, with around 88% occurring once and the leading ten covering 3.4%. This CDR3 has 14 amino acids. Sequencing used blood. The TCR sequence derives from a middle-aged man in good health. This chain joins TRBV21-1 and TRBJ1-5; the D call in the table, TRBD1, was not verified against the DNA. TRBV21-1 is noted as a pseudogene. CDR3 in DNA: TGTGCCAACCAAGACAGGGGTGGCAATCAGCCCCAGCATTTT. Encoded protein: CANQDRGGNQPQHF.